The present TCR beta chain was sequenced within a study of a mutant IDH1 vaccine in newly diagnosed glioma. Concerning this clone itself: Antigen: not known.

Profiling relied on immunoSEQ multiplex PCR, and the TCRdb table lists in-frame clones only, not all of them. The table lists around 100,000 clones, roughly 91% of them singletons. Points from the study as a whole: The authors found pseudoprogression apparently unrelated to changes in top peripheral T cell clonotypes.

As to time point: week 47, end of study. Vaccination comprised doses that each held 300 ug of mutant IDH1 20-mer peptide, plus topical imiquimod. V shed 6 bases and J 3 bases; nucleotides not matched to a gene: 5. This CDR3 comprises 14 residues. Germline CDR1 is KGHSH and CDR2 is LQKENI. This receptor was taken from a woman in her fifties or sixties with glioma. The specimen was PBMCs, collected from a glioma patient whose treatment included an IDH1 peptide vaccine. The V call is TRBV18, the J call TRBJ1-2; TRBD1 agrees at 9 bases. The CDR3 loop is CASSETGGDYGYTF. CDR3 bases: TGTGCCAGCTCTGAGACAGGGGGGGACTATGGCTACACCTTC.